Listed here are 25 T cell receptor beta chains from one sample, sequenced in a study of CD8 T cell repertoires and HIV-1 epitope variants. Their specific antigens are unknown. TCRdb keeps only in-frame clones here, not all; method: immunoSEQ multiplex PCR. Among about 5,000 clones listed, roughly 66% were seen once. Sequencing was done on a sample of cultured CD8+ T cells derived from PBMCs. Receptor source: a male donor with HIV.

The V gene is TRBV11-2, the J gene TRBJ2-5; tentatively, D is TRBD1 (7 bases). Germline V gives CDR1 SGHAT, CDR2 FQNNGV. The CDR3 contains 17 residues. Trimming removed 5 bases at V and 5 bases at J, with 24 bases between. CDR3 sequence: CASSPQEGAGGGETQYF. Written as DNA, the CDR3 is TGTGCCAGCAGCCCACAGGAGGGGGCAGGAGGTGGGGAGACCCAGTACTTC. Supplemented by reference TRBV11-2 and TRBJ2-5, the full variable domain reads EAGVAQSPRYKIIEKRQSVAFWCNPISGHATLYWYQQILGQGPKLLIQFQNNGVVDDSQLPKDRFSAERLKGVDSTLKIQPAKLEDSAVYLCASSPQEGAGGGETQYFGPGTRLLVL.

The chain recombines TRBV6-1 with TRBJ2-5; 7 nucleotides agree with TRBD2. CDR1 and CDR2 from the germline V gene are MNHNS and SASEGT. J gave up 4 bases and V 8 bases, and 7 bases lay outside the gene matches. This CDR3 comprises 13 residues. CDR3 protein: CASLIVAGETQYF. CDR3 sequence (DNA): TGTGCCAGCCTCATCGTAGCGGGAGAGACCCAGTACTTC.

The chain has TRBV7-9 and TRBJ1-2, with 8 positions matching TRBD1. The V gene's germline CDR1 is SEHNR and CDR2 FQNEAQ (reference sequence). The V gene end was trimmed by 7 bases and the J gene end by 6 bases; junction bases not matched to a gene: 13. This CDR3 is built from 15 residues. The CDR3 nucleotides read TGTGCCAGCACCTCCGAGTTGACAGGGGACGATGGCTACACCTTC. This sequence encodes CASTSELTGDDGYTF.

V usage is TRBV7-8 and J usage is TRBJ2-5, with D perhaps matching TRBD1 or TRBD2 (5 bases each). The V gene lost 1 base and the J gene lost 3 bases, with 12 bases spanning the gap. From germline, CDR1 is SGHVS and CDR2 FQNEAQ. The CDR3 sequence is 15 residues long. The CDR3 here is CASSLVNGDEETQYF. CDR3 nucleotides: TGTGCCAGCAGCTTAGTTAACGGGGACGAAGAGACCCAGTACTTC.

The V call is TRBV7-3, the J call TRBJ1-5; 7 bases agree with TRBD1. The germline CDR1 and CDR2 sequences are SGHTA and FQGTGA. The CDR3 runs to 14 residues. J lost 2 bases, V lost 5 bases, and 3 bases had no gene match. The CDR3: CASSPTGGNQPQHF. The CDR3 DNA follows: TGTGCCAGCAGCCCCACAGGGGGCAATCAGCCCCAGCATTTT.

This sequence joins TRBV27 and TRBJ2-1; 8 nucleotides agree with TRBD2. The J segment lost 13 bases and the V segment lost 4 bases, leaving 12 bases of the junction unmatched. The germline V gene encodes CDR1 MNHEY and CDR2 SMNVEV (reference sequence). The CDR3 totals 14 residues. CDR3 amino acids: CASSSQSSGAPQFF. In DNA, the CDR3 is TGTGCCAGCAGTTCCCAGAGTAGCGGGGCCCCACAGTTCTTC.

The V gene is TRBV13, the J gene TRBJ2-7, with TRBD2 matching 8 bases. The CDR3 has 14 residues. Germline lookup yields CDR1 PRHDT and CDR2 FYEKMQ (reference sequence). The ends lost 4 bases at V and 1 base at J; junction bases unmatched: 3. DNA for the CDR3: TGTGCCAGCAGCTACGGGGGGGGATCCTACGAGCAGTACTTC. Translating it yields CASSYGGGSYEQYF.

The J gene is TRBJ1-2, the V gene TRBV6-5, with D perhaps matching TRBD1 (6 bases). V lost 2 bases to trimming and J lost 8 bases, with 12 bases between them. The CDR3 contains 13 residues. Germline CDR1 and CDR2: MNHEY and SVGAGI. DNA of the CDR3: TGTGCCAGCAGTTACGGGGGGGGCGGAGGCTACACCTTC. This translates into CASSYGGGGGYTF.

The rearrangement uses TRBV11-2 and TRBJ2-7; 12 nucleotides agree with TRBD2. Germline V gives CDR1 SGHAT, CDR2 FQNNGV. The CDR3 is made up of 15 amino acids. Trimming cost V 6 bases and J 6 bases; bases outside gene matches: 9. In DNA form, the CDR3 reads TGTGCCAGCAGATCCGGACTAGCGGGATTAGGCGAGCAGTACTTC. Residues: CASRSGLAGLGEQYF.

This clone was seen a few times. V and J are TRBV29-1 and TRBJ1-3; D is uncertain. The germline V gene encodes CDR1 SQVTM and CDR2 ANQGSEA. Deletions cut 8 bases from V and 4 bases from J, with 15 bases between. This CDR3 has 13 residues. CDR3 DNA: TGCAGCACCGCCGCGGGAGGCGGAAACACCATATATTTT. This codes for CSTAAGGGNTIYF.

The chain combines TRBV7-3 with TRBJ1-1; a weak D match, TRBD1 (6 bases). The V and J ends lost 0 bases and 0 bases respectively, with 14 bases between them. This CDR3 has 17 amino acids. Germline V gene lookup returns CDR1 SGHTA and CDR2 FQGTGA. The CDR3 protein is CASSLTGAGTLNTEAFF. The DNA for the CDR3 is TGTGCCAGCAGCTTAACGGGGGCAGGGACGTTGAACACTGAAGCTTTCTTT.

This clone was seen a handful of times. The chain links TRBV11-2 to TRBJ2-1; D may be TRBD2 (6 bases). Germline V gives CDR1 SGHAT, CDR2 FQNNGV. The length of the CDR3 is 17 residues. The ends were cut back, 3 bases at V and 5 bases at J, with 20 bases in the middle. Written as DNA, the CDR3 is TGTGCCAGCAGCTTTACCTCCGGAGCTAGCGAGCACAATGAGCAGTTCTTC. This gives the protein CASSFTSGASEHNEQFF.

This clone was seen a few times. The gene calls are TRBV5-1 and TRBJ1-2; a weak D match, TRBD1 (5 bases). Germline loops: CDR1 SGHRS, CDR2 YFSETQ. Trimming cost V 0 bases and J 7 bases, with 16 bases left between them. CDR3 length: 15 residues. The CDR3 loop is CASSLGAGQEGGYTF. The CDR3, as DNA: TGCGCCAGCAGCTTGGGAGCAGGGCAAGAGGGTGGCTACACCTTC.

The table lists this clone with a few counts. This chain joins TRBV11-2 and TRBJ1-1; D gene ambiguous. CDR1 and CDR2 (germline): SGHAT, FQNNGV. The germline V and J ends were trimmed by 1 base and 7 bases, with 10 bases remaining between them. The CDR3 sequence is 13 residues long. In nucleotides, the CDR3 is TGTGCCAGCAGCTTAGGGCCAGCCGTTGAAGCTTTCTTT. It specifies CASSLGPAVEAFF.

The chain links TRBV2 to TRBJ2-1; D unclear. V was cut by 0 bases and J by 3 bases, with 6 bases left in between. In germline, CDR1 is SNHLY, CDR2 FYNNEI. The CDR3 runs 14 residues. In DNA, the CDR3 is TGTGCCAGCAGTGAAGCGGGCGGCTACAATGAGCAGTTCTTC. Protein: CASSEAGGYNEQFF. Based on the CDR3 plus reference TRBV2 and TRBJ2-1, the full variable domain is EPEVTQTPSHQVTQMGQEVILRCVPISNHLYFYWYRQILGQKVEFLVSFYNNEISEKSEIFDDQFSVERPDGSNFTLKIRSTKLEDSAMYFCASSEAGGYNEQFFGPGTRLTVL.

This clone was seen more than once but under ten times. The same CDR3 also results from other DNA sequences found in this sample. The V and J genes are TRBV27 and TRBJ2-7; a weak D match, TRBD2 (6 bases). CDR3 length equals 12 residues. V dropped 9 bases and J dropped 3 bases, with 12 bases sitting between them. Per the germline V gene, CDR1 is MNHEY and CDR2 is SMNVEV (reference sequence). The CDR3 region is CASRGNSYEQYF. In DNA, the CDR3 is TGTGCCAGTCGCGGGAACAGCTACGAGCAGTACTTC.

The chain is built from TRBV7-6 and TRBJ1-2, with 11 nucleotides matching TRBD1. Trimming took 5 bases from V and 8 from J; bases not matched to a gene: 13. This CDR3 region has 16 residues. CDR1 is SGHVS, CDR2 FNYEAQ, per germline. CDR3 coding DNA: TGTGCCAGCAGCCTGGGACAGGGGGTCTTTGGCTGGGGCTACACCTTC. This translates into CASSLGQGVFGWGYTF.

The V and J genes are TRBV4-2 and TRBJ2-3; D call uncertain. V was shortened by 1 base and J by 5 bases, with 4 bases between the two germline ends. Germline V gene data show CDR1 as LGHNA and CDR2 as YNFKEQ. The CDR3 extends over 12 amino acids. DNA of the CDR3: TGTGCCAGCAGCCAAGTCGGAGATACGCAGTATTTT. Encoded protein: CASSQVGDTQYF.

The chain links TRBV6-1 to TRBJ1-1; D is perhaps TRBD1 (6 bases). Germline V lookup: CDR1 MNHNS, CDR2 SASEGT. Trimming stripped 0 bases from V and 5 bases from J, with 19 bases between. The CDR3 loop spans 17 amino acids. The CDR3 DNA reads TGTGCCAGCAGTGAAGCTATGGGGGGCGAGATAGGAACTGAAGCTTTCTTT. It encodes CASSEAMGGEIGTEAFF.

V gene TRBV7-2 combines with J gene TRBJ2-3; D gene unclear. The CDR3 is 14 residues long. V dropped 2 bases and J dropped 2 bases, with 8 bases sitting between them. Germline values: CDR1 SGHTA, CDR2 FQGNSA. The DNA of the CDR3 is TGTGCCAGCAGCTTATGGCAGATCACAGATACGCAGTATTTT. Translating it yields CASSLWQITDTQYF. The variable domain in full, completed from reference TRBV7-2 and TRBJ2-3, reads GAGVSQSPSNKVTEKGKDVELRCDPISGHTALYWYRQSLGQGLEFLIYFQGNSAPDKSGLPSDRFSAERTGGSVSTLTIQRTQQEDSAVYLCASSLWQITDTQYFGPGTRLTVL.

The chain couples TRBV4-2 to TRBJ2-5, with D unresolved. V shed 2 bases and J shed 5 bases, with 9 bases lying between them. The CDR3 consists of 13 residues. Germline CDR1 is LGHNA and CDR2 is YNFKEQ. This CDR3 reads CASSQTAGETQYF. The DNA of the CDR3 is TGTGCCAGCAGCCAAACCGCCGGGGAGACCCAGTACTTC.

V gene TRBV25-1 combines with J gene TRBJ2-5; D gene ambiguous. The DNA end lines up better with TRBJ2-7; the J call may be wrong. This CDR3 comprises 16 residues. CDR1 and CDR2 from the germline V gene are MGHDK and SYGVNS. The CDR3 spells CASSDRAALSSYEQYF. For the CDR3, the DNA is TGTGCCAGCAGTGATAGGGCGGCTTTATCCTCCTACGAGCAGTACTTC.

The chain links TRBV4-1 to TRBJ1-1; D gene uncertain. V was clipped by 4 bases and J by 7 bases, with 16 bases between them. Germline values: CDR1 MGHRA, CDR2 YSYEKL. CDR3 size: 14 residues. The CDR3: CASSLRGRADEAFF. As DNA, the CDR3 is TGCGCCAGCAGCCTCCGAGGGAGGGCCGATGAAGCTTTCTTT.

The chain joins TRBV4-1 to TRBJ2-1; D ambiguous. The CDR3 is made up of 13 amino acids. Trimming took 0 bases from V and 6 from J, leaving 6 bases between them. The germline V gene encodes CDR1 MGHRA and CDR2 YSYEKL. The CDR3 loop is CASSQDLGNEQFF. The CDR3 coding sequence is TGCGCCAGCAGCCAAGATTTAGGCAATGAGCAGTTCTTC.

The rearrangement uses TRBV4-3 and TRBJ2-7; 7 bases fit TRBD2. The CDR3 totals 13 residues. CDR1 LGHNA and CDR2 YSLEER come from the germline V gene. J lost 6 bases, V lost 3 bases, and 5 bases had no gene match. This CDR3 reads CASSQGPGGEQYF. DNA of the CDR3: TGCGCCAGCAGCCAGGGCCCGGGGGGCGAGCAGTACTTC.